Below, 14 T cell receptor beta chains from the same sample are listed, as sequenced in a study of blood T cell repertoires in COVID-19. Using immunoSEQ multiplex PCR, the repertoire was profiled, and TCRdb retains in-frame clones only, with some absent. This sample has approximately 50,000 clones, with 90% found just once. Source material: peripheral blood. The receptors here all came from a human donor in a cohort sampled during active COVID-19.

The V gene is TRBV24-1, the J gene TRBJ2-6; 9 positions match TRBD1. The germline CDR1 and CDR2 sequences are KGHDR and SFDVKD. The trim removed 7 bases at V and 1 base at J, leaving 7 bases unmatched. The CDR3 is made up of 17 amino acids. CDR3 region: CATSFRDRASGANVLTF. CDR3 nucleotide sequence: TGTGCCACCAGCTTCCGGGACAGGGCGTCTGGGGCCAACGTCCTGACTTTC.

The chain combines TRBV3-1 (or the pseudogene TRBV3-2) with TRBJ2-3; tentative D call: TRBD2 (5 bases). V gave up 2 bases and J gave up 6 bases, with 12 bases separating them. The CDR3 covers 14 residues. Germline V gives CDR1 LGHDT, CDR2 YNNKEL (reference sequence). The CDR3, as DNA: TGTGCCAGCAGCCAAATGGACTCCGGGGATACGCAGTATTTT. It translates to CASSQMDSGDTQYF.

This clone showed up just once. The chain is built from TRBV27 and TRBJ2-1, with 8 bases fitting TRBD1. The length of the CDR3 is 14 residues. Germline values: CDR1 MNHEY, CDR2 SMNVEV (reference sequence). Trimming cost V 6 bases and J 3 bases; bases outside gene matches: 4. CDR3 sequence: CASSGQGFYNEQFF. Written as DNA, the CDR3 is TGTGCCAGCAGCGGACAGGGATTCTACAATGAGCAGTTCTTC.

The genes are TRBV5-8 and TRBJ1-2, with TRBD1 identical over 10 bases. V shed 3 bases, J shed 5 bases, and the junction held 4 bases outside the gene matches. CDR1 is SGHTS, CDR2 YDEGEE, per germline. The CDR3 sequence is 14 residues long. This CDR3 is CASSSPGQGYGYTF. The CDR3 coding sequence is TGTGCCAGCAGCTCTCCGGGACAGGGGTATGGCTACACCTTC.

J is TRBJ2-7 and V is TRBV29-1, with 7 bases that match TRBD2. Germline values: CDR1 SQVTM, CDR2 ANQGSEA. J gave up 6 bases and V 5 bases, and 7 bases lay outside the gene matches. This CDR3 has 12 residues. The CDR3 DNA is TGCAGCGTTCTAGGTCGCGGGGGCGAGCAGTACTTC. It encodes CSVLGRGGEQYF.

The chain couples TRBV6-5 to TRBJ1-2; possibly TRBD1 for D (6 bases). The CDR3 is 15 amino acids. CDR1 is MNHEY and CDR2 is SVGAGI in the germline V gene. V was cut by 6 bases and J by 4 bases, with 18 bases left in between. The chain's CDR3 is CASSLRTDPFYGYTF. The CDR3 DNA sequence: TGTGCCAGCAGCCTAAGGACAGACCCTTTCTATGGCTACACCTTC.

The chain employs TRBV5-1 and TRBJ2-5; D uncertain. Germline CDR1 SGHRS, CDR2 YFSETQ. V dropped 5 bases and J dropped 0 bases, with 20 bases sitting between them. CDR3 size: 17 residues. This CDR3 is CASRRTSSSVDQETQYF. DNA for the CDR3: TGCGCCAGCAGACGTACCTCGTCCAGCGTCGACCAAGAGACCCAGTACTTC.

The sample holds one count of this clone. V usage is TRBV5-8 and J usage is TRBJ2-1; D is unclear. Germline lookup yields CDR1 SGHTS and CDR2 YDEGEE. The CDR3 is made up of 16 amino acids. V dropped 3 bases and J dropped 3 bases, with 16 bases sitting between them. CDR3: CASSWSYVVVYNEQFF. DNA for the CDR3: TGTGCCAGCAGCTGGTCTTATGTAGTAGTCTACAATGAGCAGTTCTTC.

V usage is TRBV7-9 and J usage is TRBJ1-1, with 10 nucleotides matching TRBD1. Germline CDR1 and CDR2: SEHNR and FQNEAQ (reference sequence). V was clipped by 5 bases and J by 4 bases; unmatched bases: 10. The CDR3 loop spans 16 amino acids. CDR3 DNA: TGTGCCAGCAGCACGCCGAAGACAGGGGGCGGCACTGAAGCTTTCTTT. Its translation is CASSTPKTGGGTEAFF.

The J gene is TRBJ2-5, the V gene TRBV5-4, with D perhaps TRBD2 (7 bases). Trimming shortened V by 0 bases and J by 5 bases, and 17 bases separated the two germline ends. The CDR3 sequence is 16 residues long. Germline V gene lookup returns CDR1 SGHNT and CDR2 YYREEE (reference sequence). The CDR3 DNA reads TGTGCCAGCAGCTTGGACGGCGGGGGCGCGGGGGAGACCCAGTACTTC. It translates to CASSLDGGGAGETQYF.

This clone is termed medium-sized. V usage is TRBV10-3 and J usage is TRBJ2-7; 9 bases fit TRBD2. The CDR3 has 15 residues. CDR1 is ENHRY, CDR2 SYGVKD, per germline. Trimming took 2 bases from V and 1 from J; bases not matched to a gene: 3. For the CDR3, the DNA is TGTGCCATCAGTGAGGGGACTAGCAGGTCCTACGAGCAGTACGTC. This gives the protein CAISEGTSRSYEQYV.

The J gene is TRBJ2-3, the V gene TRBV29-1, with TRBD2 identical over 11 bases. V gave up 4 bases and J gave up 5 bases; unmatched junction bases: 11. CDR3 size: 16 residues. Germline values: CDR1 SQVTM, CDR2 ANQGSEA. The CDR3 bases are TGCAGCGTTGCCCCTTTACTAGCGGGAGTTGTAGATACGCAGTATTTT. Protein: CSVAPLLAGVVDTQYF.

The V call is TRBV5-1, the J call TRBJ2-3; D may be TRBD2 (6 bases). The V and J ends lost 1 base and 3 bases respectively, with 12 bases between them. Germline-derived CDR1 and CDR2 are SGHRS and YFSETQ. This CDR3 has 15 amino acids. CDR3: CASSLQGGRTDTQYF. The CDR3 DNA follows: TGCGCCAGCAGCTTGCAAGGAGGGCGGACAGATACGCAGTATTTT.

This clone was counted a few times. CDR3 DNA sequence: TGCAGCGTTGAGATTTCCAGGGGGAGCTTAAGTTCCTACAATGAGCAGTTCTTC. Its translation: CSVEISRGSLSSYNEQFF. The chain links TRBV29-1 to TRBJ2-1, with 7 bases fitting TRBD1. The germline V gene has CDR1 SQVTM and CDR2 ANQGSEA. This CDR3 is built from 18 residues. V gave up 3 bases and J gave up 1 base; unmatched junction bases: 15.